The next 30 T cell receptor beta chains were all read from a single sample in a study of shared clonotypes between healthy human individuals. Method: immunoSEQ multiplex PCR; TCRdb's copy keeps in-frame clones and lacks some. The sample carries 450,000 to 500,000 clones, roughly 80% recorded once. Sequenced sample: PBMCs. The receptors derive from a woman aged 40-49 years in good health. Some clones in this sample may be carry-over from other donors' samples.

The chain couples TRBV29-1 to TRBJ2-7, with 9 bases identical to TRBD1. The CDR3 extends over 14 amino acids. Germline V CDR1 and CDR2: SQVTM, ANQGSEA. J gave up 0 bases and V 6 bases, and 6 bases lay outside the gene matches. CDR3 sequence reads: CSVRQGVNSYEQYF. The CDR3 DNA is TGCAGCGTCCGACAGGGGGTGAACTCCTACGAGCAGTACTTC.

CDR3 bases: TGTGCCAGCTCACAAACAGGGGGCGGGCTCAATCAGCCCCAGCATTTT. This codes for CASSQTGGGLNQPQHF. The J gene is TRBJ1-5, the V gene TRBV18; 9 positions agree with TRBD1. The germline V gene has CDR1 KGHSH and CDR2 LQKENI. This CDR3 comprises 16 residues. The ends lost 4 bases at V and 3 bases at J; junction bases unmatched: 7. Full variable domain (rest looked up from reference TRBV18 and TRBJ1-5): NAGVMQNPRHLVRRRGQEARLRCSPMKGHSHVYWYRQLPEEGLKFMVYLQKENIIDESGMPKERFSAEFPKEGPSILRIQQVVRGDSAAYFCASSQTGGGLNQPQHFGDGTRLSIL.

This chain uses TRBV9 with TRBJ2-1, with 8 bases that match TRBD2. CDR1 SGDLS and CDR2 YYNGEE come from the germline V gene. Unmatched junction bases numbered 4, after V lost 0 bases and J lost 5 bases. The CDR3 totals 15 residues. The CDR3 DNA follows: TGTGCCAGCAGCGTAGAGGGTAGCGGGAACAATGAGCAGTTCTTC. Its translation is CASSVEGSGNNEQFF.

The V gene is TRBV5-3, the J gene TRBJ2-3; D call uncertain. TRBV5-3 is annotated as an ORF whose role is uncertain. The CDR3 runs 15 residues. V lost 6 bases and J 0 bases, leaving 14 bases between the germline ends. The CDR3 sequence is CARIFEEPSTDTQYF. In DNA form, the CDR3 reads TGTGCCAGAATATTTGAGGAGCCTAGCACAGATACGCAGTATTTT.

CDR3 DNA sequence: TGCGCCAGCAGCCAAGGGACAGGGGGACTGGGGGAGCAGTACTTC. Its translation is CASSQGTGGLGEQYF. This chain links TRBV4-1 with TRBJ2-7, with 10 nucleotides matching TRBD1. V lost 1 base to trimming and J lost 7 bases; unmatched junction nucleotides: 7. In germline, CDR1 is MGHRA, CDR2 YSYEKL. This CDR3 comprises 15 residues.

This clone has a count of ten or more. The J gene is TRBJ2-7, the V gene TRBV19, with 12 nucleotides matching TRBD1. Germline V CDR1 and CDR2: LNHDA, SQIVND (reference sequence). CDR3 length: 15 amino acids. V dropped 6 bases and J dropped 4; count of bases not matched to a gene: 7. CDR3 DNA: TGTGCCAGTAGCCTGGGGGACAGGGGGCTATACGAGCAGTACTTC. Protein sequence: CASSLGDRGLYEQYF. The full variable domain, with the rest looked up from reference TRBV19 and TRBJ2-7, is DGGITQSPKYLFRKEGQNVTLSCEQNLNHDAMYWYRQDPGQGLRLIYYSQIVNDFQKGDIAEGYSVSREKKESFPLTVTSAQKNPTAFYLCASSLGDRGLYEQYFGPGTRLTVT.

The V gene is TRBV4-3, the J gene TRBJ2-7; no definite D call. Germline loops: CDR1 LGHNA, CDR2 YSLEER. Trimming cost V 0 bases and J 0 bases, with 9 bases left between them. This CDR3 spans 15 amino acids. This CDR3 is CASSQDSRNSYEQYF. CDR3 DNA: TGCGCCAGCAGCCAAGATTCACGGAACTCCTACGAGCAGTACTTC.

This clone turned up a few times. This chain uses TRBV11-3 with TRBJ1-1; D is ambiguous. The CDR3 length is 13 residues. Germline lookup yields CDR1 SGHNT and CDR2 YENEEA. The V gene lost 5 bases and the J gene lost 4 bases, with 11 bases spanning the gap. CDR3 coding DNA: TGTGCCAGCAGCCGCACCCCGAGCACTGAAGCTTTCTTT. This encodes CASSRTPSTEAFF.

This clone was seen only a few times. This chain uses TRBV11-2 with TRBJ2-2; D is unresolved. There are 15 residues in the CDR3. Trimming stripped 3 bases from V and 0 bases from J, with 8 bases between. CDR1 is SGHAT and CDR2 is FQNNGV in the germline V gene. This chain's CDR3 is CASSLSQANTGELFF. CDR3 sequence (DNA): TGTGCCAGCAGCTTGAGTCAGGCGAACACCGGGGAGCTGTTTTTT.

The rearrangement uses TRBV19 and TRBJ1-4; tentatively, D is TRBD1 (5 bases). The V gene lost 3 bases and the J gene lost 4 bases, with 9 bases spanning the gap. This CDR3 comprises 14 residues. From germline, CDR1 is LNHDA and CDR2 SQIVND (reference sequence). The CDR3 here is CASSMGRLNEKLFF. CDR3 nucleotides: TGTGCCAGTAGTATGGGGCGTCTTAATGAAAAACTGTTTTTT.

The rearrangement uses TRBV6-1 and TRBJ2-2; the D gene could be TRBD1 or TRBD2 (6 bases each). The V end lost 8 bases, the J end lost 4 bases, and 17 bases lay between the germline ends. Germline V gene lookup returns CDR1 MNHNS and CDR2 SASEGT. The CDR3 sequence is 15 residues long. The chain's CDR3 is CASSIWGAGTGELFF. The CDR3 region has the DNA TGTGCCAGCTCCATTTGGGGGGCCGGCACCGGGGAGCTGTTTTTT.

Regarding this clone: A far larger clone differs by one base, so this is likely a read error. The CDR3: CARSYTSAGANVLTF. CDR3 DNA: TGTGCCAGAAGTTACACAAGTGCCGGGGCCAACGTCCTGACTTTC. The chain joins TRBV6-6 to TRBJ2-6; D not resolved. Germline CDR1 reads MNHNY; CDR2 reads SVGAGI (reference sequence). The CDR3 runs 15 residues.

This clone occurred a few times. This same CDR3 is encoded by further DNA sequences in the sample. This rearrangement joins TRBV5-1 to TRBJ2-7; D not resolved. Trimming removed 0 bases at V and 1 base at J, with 2 bases between. The germline CDR1 and CDR2 sequences are SGHRS and YFSETQ. CDR3 size: 12 residues. The CDR3: CASSLESYEQYF. For the CDR3, the DNA is TGCGCCAGCAGCTTGGAGTCCTACGAGCAGTACTTC.

This clone was counted only a few times. This chain links TRBV10-3 with TRBJ2-7; D might be TRBD2 (6 bases). The CDR3 length is 14 residues. V lost 9 bases and J 2 bases, leaving 17 bases between the germline ends. Germline CDR1 ENHRY, CDR2 SYGVKD. Written as DNA, the CDR3 is TGTGCCATGCGGCCAGCGGGTGAACCCTACGAGCAGTACTTC. Protein product: CAMRPAGEPYEQYF.

The chain has TRBV5-1 and TRBJ2-1; no firm D call. Per germline, CDR1 SGHRS and CDR2 YFSETQ. Trimming pared 0 bases from V and 8 bases from J, leaving 6 bases between. CDR3 size: 12 residues. CDR3 bases: TGCGCCAGCAGCTTGGCCATGTATGAGCAGTTCTTC. This sequence encodes CASSLAMYEQFF.

The rearrangement links TRBV5-4 to TRBJ2-2; 10 nucleotides align to TRBD2. Germline values: CDR1 SGHNT, CDR2 YYREEE (reference sequence). The CDR3 covers 16 residues. V lost 4 bases to trimming and J lost 6 bases; unmatched junction nucleotides: 9. The CDR3 loop reads CASSPSSGRAAGELFF. In DNA, the CDR3 is TGTGCCAGCAGCCCCTCTAGCGGGAGAGCGGCCGGGGAGCTGTTTTTT.

This clone was counted a few times. The V and J genes are TRBV5-1 and TRBJ2-3; 9 bases are shared with TRBD2. V shed 4 bases and J 5 bases; nucleotides not matched to a gene: 5. Germline assignment: CDR1 SGHRS and CDR2 YFSETQ. The CDR3 length is 14 residues. In DNA, the CDR3 is TGCGCCAGCAGCCAGGGACTAGCCGTAGATACGCAGTATTTT. It specifies CASSQGLAVDTQYF.

The rearrangement links TRBV5-1 to TRBJ2-7, with D hard to call. This CDR3 is 12 amino acids long. Germline CDR1 is SGHRS and CDR2 is YFSETQ. The V and J ends lost 1 base and 5 bases respectively, with 7 bases between them. CDR3 protein: CASSLFGHEQYF. The CDR3 region has the DNA TGCGCCAGCAGCTTGTTTGGCCACGAGCAGTACTTC. Supplemented by reference TRBV5-1 and TRBJ2-7, the full variable domain reads KAGVTQTPRYLIKTRGQQVTLSCSPISGHRSVSWYQQTPGQGLQFLFEYFSETQRNKGNFPGRFSGRQFSNSRSEMNVSTLELGDSALYLCASSLFGHEQYFGPGTRLTVT.

In DNA, the CDR3 is TGTGCCAGTACCGTGGTAGGTTTGGACCAGCCCCAGCATTTT. Residues: CASTVVGLDQPQHF. This sequence joins TRBV19 and TRBJ1-5; D unresolved. The V end lost 7 bases, the J end lost 7 bases, and 17 bases lay between the germline ends. Per germline, CDR1 LNHDA and CDR2 SQIVND (reference sequence). The CDR3 loop spans 14 amino acids. The full variable domain, with the rest looked up from reference TRBV19 and TRBJ1-5, is DGGITQSPKYLFRKEGQNVTLSCEQNLNHDAMYWYRQDPGQGLRLIYYSQIVNDFQKGDIAEGYSVSREKKESFPLTVTSAQKNPTAFYLCASTVVGLDQPQHFGDGTRLSIL.

The CDR3 nucleotides read TGCAGCGTTGAATGGGGGACTAGCAGCACCGGGGAGCTGTTTTTT. Protein product: CSVEWGTSSTGELFF. V usage is TRBV29-1 and J usage is TRBJ2-2, with 9 bases aligning to TRBD2. The CDR3 is made up of 15 amino acids. V lost 2 bases to trimming and J lost 4 bases; unmatched junction nucleotides: 5. CDR1 is SQVTM and CDR2 is ANQGSEA in the germline V gene.

The chain couples TRBV27 to TRBJ2-7; TRBD2 agrees at 11 bases. V lost 5 bases to trimming and J lost 0 bases; unmatched junction nucleotides: 6. This CDR3 has 16 amino acids. In germline, CDR1 is MNHEY, CDR2 SMNVEV (reference sequence). DNA for the CDR3: TGTGCCAGCAGTACTACTAGCGGGAGACTCTCCTACGAGCAGTACTTC. Encoded protein: CASSTTSGRLSYEQYF.

This clone was recorded only once. The rearrangement uses TRBV9 and TRBJ2-7; either TRBD1 or TRBD2 may fit D (5 bases each). V lost 4 bases and J lost 2, with 19 bases in between. CDR1 is SGDLS, CDR2 YYNGEE, per germline. The CDR3 is 16 amino acids. CDR3 DNA sequence: TGTGCCAGCAGCCCCCGGGACGCCGGGTGGACCTACGAGCAGTACTTC. This sequence encodes CASSPRDAGWTYEQYF.

The chain couples TRBV15 to TRBJ2-1; 11 nucleotides align to TRBD2. V trimming: 0 bases; J trimming: 7 bases; junction bases outside the gene matches: 11. The V gene's germline CDR1 is LNHNV and CDR2 YYDKDF (reference sequence). The CDR3 spans 18 residues. The CDR3 bases are TGTGCCACCAGCAGAGATTATCTGAGTAGCGGGGGGGAAAATGAGCAGTTCTTC. This encodes CATSRDYLSSGGENEQFF. The full variable domain, with the rest looked up from reference TRBV15 and TRBJ2-1, is DAMVIQNPRYQVTQFGKPVTLSCSQTLNHNVMYWYQQKSSQAPKLLFHYYDKDFNNEADTPDNFQSRRPNTSFCFLDIRSPGLGDTAMYLCATSRDYLSSGGENEQFFGPGTRLTVL.

The CDR3 here is CASSLRRLGETQYF. DNA for the CDR3: TGTGCCAGCAGTTTGCGCAGGCTAGGGGAGACCCAGTACTTC. The rearrangement uses TRBV27 and TRBJ2-5, with no clear D. The V and J ends lost 3 bases and 5 bases respectively, with 13 bases between them. Germline assignment: CDR1 MNHEY and CDR2 SMNVEV (reference sequence). CDR3 length: 14 amino acids.

Details on this clone: The likely explanation is a read error, given a far larger clone one base away. The sample has other DNA sequences that encode this CDR3 too. The chain links TRBV5-1 to TRBJ2-2, with 7 bases aligning to TRBD2. The V gene's germline CDR1 is SGHRS and CDR2 YFSETQ. The CDR3 loop spans 16 amino acids. The V gene end was trimmed by 4 bases and the J gene end by 5 bases; junction bases not matched to a gene: 11. The CDR3 nucleotides are TGCGCCAGCAGCCCGCGCCGGGCGGGAGATACCGGGGAGCTGTTTTTT. Translation gives CASSPRRAGDTGELFF.

This clone was detected only once. The chain uses TRBV7-2 and TRBJ2-4, with D perhaps given as TRBD1 or TRBD2 (6 bases each). Germline CDR1 is SGHTA and CDR2 is FQGNSA. The CDR3 is 16 residues long. V was cut by 5 bases and J by 1 base, with 15 bases left in between. The CDR3 nucleotides are TGTGCCAGCAGCCACGTCTCGGGGGCGGCCAAAAACATTCAGTACTTC. Translation: CASSHVSGAAKNIQYF.

This sequence joins TRBV11-3 and TRBJ2-7, with 8 bases lining up with TRBD1. CDR1 is SGHNT and CDR2 is YENEEA in the germline V gene. The CDR3 is 15 amino acids. V was pared by 1 base and J by 0 bases, with 2 bases of the junction left unmatched. This CDR3 is CASSLAGGPSYEQYF. As DNA, the CDR3 is TGTGCCAGCAGCTTAGCAGGGGGCCCCTCCTACGAGCAGTACTTC.

This clone is a singleton in its sample. The CDR3 DNA reads TGTGCCAGCAGCTTCGAGTTTAGCACAGATACGCAGTATTTT. Protein: CASSFEFSTDTQYF. The rearrangement joins TRBV5-5 to TRBJ2-3; D not certain. V was pared by 2 bases and J by 0 bases, with 7 bases between. Germline V gives CDR1 SGHKS, CDR2 YYEKEE (reference sequence). The CDR3 has 14 amino acids.

The V gene is TRBV28, the J gene TRBJ2-5; D is unresolved. CDR1 and CDR2 from the germline V gene are MDHEN and SYDVKM. The CDR3 has 15 residues. V was trimmed by 5 bases and J by 2 bases, leaving 15 bases between them. The CDR3 sequence is CASSPLRAKQETQYF. CDR3 DNA: TGTGCCAGCAGTCCCCTCCGGGCTAAACAAGAGACCCAGTACTTC. The full variable domain, its missing parts supplied by reference TRBV28 and TRBJ2-5, is DVKVTQSSRYLVKRTGEKVFLECVQDMDHENMFWYRQDPGLGLRLIYFSYDVKMKEKGDIPEGYSVSREKKERFSLILESASTNQTSMYLCASSPLRAKQETQYFGPGTRLLVL.

A remark on this clone: It is likely a read error: a sequence one base away is far more abundant. The chain recombines TRBV4-1 with TRBJ1-1; perhaps TRBD1 as D (5 bases). CDR3 length: 17 residues. The ends were cut back, 1 base at V and 3 bases at J, with 18 bases in the middle. Germline V lookup: CDR1 MGHRA, CDR2 YSYEKL. In nucleotides, the CDR3 is TGCGCCAGCAGCCAAGTAGGGGCCCGGTGGCAGGACACTGAAGCTTTCTTT. This encodes CASSQVGARWQDTEAFF.